This TCR beta chain was obtained from a study of cytotoxic CD8 clonotypes in ibrutinib-treated CLL. General study findings and limits: Sustained-remission and progressing patients had different sampling times. Clonality climbed at ibrutinib response, then dropped toward baseline at progression.

Per the germline V gene, CDR1 is MNHNS and CDR2 is SASEGT. The CDR3 is made up of 15 amino acids. Trimming took 0 bases from V and 4 from J, leaving 7 bases between them. PBMCs that had been cryopreserved were the source of about 2 micrograms of genomic DNA for TCR beta libraries. This clone is a singleton in its sample. Its antigen is not known. The method was immunoSEQ multiplex PCR; TCRdb's version includes in-frame clones alone and lacks a portion of them. The sample consists of some 150,000 clones, 60% to 85% of them appearing once. V usage is TRBV6-1 and J usage is TRBJ2-6; D is possibly TRBD1 (5 bases). The specimen comprised PBMCs, sampled after 12 months of ibrutinib treatment. The TCR comes from a human donor with chronic lymphocytic leukemia. The CDR3 DNA sequence: TGTGCCAGCAGTGAAGCAGGGGTCGGGGCCAACGTCCTGACTTTC. It yields the protein CASSEAGVGANVLTF.